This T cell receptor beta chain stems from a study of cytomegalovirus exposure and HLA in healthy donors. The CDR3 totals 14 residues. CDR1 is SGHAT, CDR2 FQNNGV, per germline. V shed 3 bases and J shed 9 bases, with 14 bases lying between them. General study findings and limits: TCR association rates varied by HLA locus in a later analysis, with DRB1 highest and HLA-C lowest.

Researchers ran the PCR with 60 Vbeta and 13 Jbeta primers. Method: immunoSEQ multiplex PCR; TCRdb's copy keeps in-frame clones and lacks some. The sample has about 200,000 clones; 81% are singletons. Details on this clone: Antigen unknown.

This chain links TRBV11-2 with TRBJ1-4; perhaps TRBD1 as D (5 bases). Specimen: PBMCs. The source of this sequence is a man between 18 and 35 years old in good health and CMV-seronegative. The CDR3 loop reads CASSFGIQAKKLFF. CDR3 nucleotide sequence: TGTGCCAGCAGCTTCGGTATACAGGCCAAAAAACTGTTTTTT.